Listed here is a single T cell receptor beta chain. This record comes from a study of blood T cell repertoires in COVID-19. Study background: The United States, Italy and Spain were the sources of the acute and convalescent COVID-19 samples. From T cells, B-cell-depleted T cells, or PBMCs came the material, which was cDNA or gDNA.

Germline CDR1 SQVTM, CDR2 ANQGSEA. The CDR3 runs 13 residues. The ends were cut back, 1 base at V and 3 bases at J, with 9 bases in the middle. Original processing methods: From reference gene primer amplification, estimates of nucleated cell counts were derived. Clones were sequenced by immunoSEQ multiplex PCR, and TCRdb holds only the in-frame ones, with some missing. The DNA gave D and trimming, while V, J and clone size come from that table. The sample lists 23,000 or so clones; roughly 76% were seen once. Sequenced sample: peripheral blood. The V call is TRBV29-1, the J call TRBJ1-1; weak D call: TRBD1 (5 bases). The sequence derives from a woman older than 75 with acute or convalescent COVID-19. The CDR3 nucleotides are TGCAGCGTTGAAGTAGGGACTTACACTGAAGCTTTCTTT. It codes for CSVEVGTYTEAFF.